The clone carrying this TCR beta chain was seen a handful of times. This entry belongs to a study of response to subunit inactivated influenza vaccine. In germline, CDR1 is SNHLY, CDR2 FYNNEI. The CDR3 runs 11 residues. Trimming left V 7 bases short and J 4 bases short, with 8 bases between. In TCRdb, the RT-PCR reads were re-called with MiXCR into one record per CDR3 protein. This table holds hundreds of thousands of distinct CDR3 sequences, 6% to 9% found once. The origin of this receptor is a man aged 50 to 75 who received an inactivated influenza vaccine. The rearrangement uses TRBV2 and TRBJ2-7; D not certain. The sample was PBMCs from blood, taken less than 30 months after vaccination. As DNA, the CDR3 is TGTGCCAGCATGCAGGATTACGAGCAGTACTTC. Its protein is CASMQDYEQYF.